The 26 T cell receptor beta chains in this list originate from one sample, sequenced in a study of PD-1 blockade in classical Hodgkin lymphoma (dated by TCRdb to between 2020 and 2021). The library was produced with the immunoSEQ multiplex PCR assay. TCRdb stores this immuneACCESS table with in-frame sequences only. Part of the clones is absent; in the studies checked, under half of the shortfall reflects unresolved V genes, and no reason is known for the rest. The sample table contains around 19,000 clones; only one count was recorded for about nine tenths of them. Around 13% of the sample belongs to the ten largest clones. The sample's time point label, decoded: cycle 2 day 1 (C2D1) of nivolumab. Relapse after autologous stem cell transplantation had occurred in all trial patients, and cohorts A, B and C were distinguished by prior brentuximab vedotin exposure. Sample: peripheral blood mononuclear cells (PBMCs), taken before the second cycle of nivolumab. These receptors were taken from a human donor with classical Hodgkin lymphoma.

CDR3 nucleotides: TGTGCCAGTACCAGGACTAGCGGCACAGATACGCAGTATTTT. Translation: CASTRTSGTDTQYF. The chain joins TRBV19 to TRBJ2-3, with 9 bases identical to TRBD2. Germline CDR1 and CDR2: LNHDA and SQIVND (reference sequence). This CDR3 is built from 14 residues. The trim removed 7 bases at V and 1 base at J, leaving 3 bases unmatched.

The chain joins TRBV2 to TRBJ1-2; TRBD1 matches at 8 bases. The CDR3 length is 13 residues. J gave up 5 bases and V 9 bases, and 8 bases lay outside the gene matches. Germline assignment: CDR1 SNHLY and CDR2 FYNNEI. The DNA of the CDR3 is TGTGCCAGAAGACAGGGGCGGGGGTATGGCTACACCTTC. Amino acid sequence: CARRQGRGYGYTF.

The rearrangement uses TRBV6-5 and TRBJ1-6, with D possibly matching TRBD1 (6 bases). CDR1 MNHEY and CDR2 SVGAGI come from the germline V gene. This CDR3 comprises 15 residues. V lost 7 bases and J 1 base, leaving 11 bases between the germline ends. The CDR3 here is CASTLRGSYNSPLHF. CDR3 DNA: TGTGCCAGCACCCTCAGGGGTTCCTATAATTCACCCCTCCACTTT.

Turning to this clone: The identical CDR3 is also encoded by other nucleotide sequences in the sample. V is TRBV5-1 and J is TRBJ2-3; D is undetermined. The germline CDR1 and CDR2 sequences are SGHRS and YFSETQ. Trimming took off 0 bases at V and 3 bases at J, with 5 bases between the two ends. The CDR3 totals 13 residues. CDR3 DNA: TGCGCCAGCAGCTTGGGGGGAACAGATACGCAGTATTTT. The encoded protein is CASSLGGTDTQYF.

The chain links TRBV6-5 to TRBJ2-7, with unresolved D. Germline V gene data show CDR1 as MNHEY and CDR2 as SVGAGI. This CDR3 region has 11 residues. Trimming pared 7 bases from V and 4 bases from J, leaving 8 bases between. Written as DNA, the CDR3 is TGTGCCAGCACGCCTGGTTACGAGCAGTACTTC. Its protein is CASTPGYEQYF.

This clone was observed once. This chain connects TRBV10-1 to TRBJ2-4; 10 nucleotides agree with TRBD1. Germline CDR1 reads WNHNN; CDR2 reads SYGVQD (reference sequence). V gave up 6 bases and J gave up 1 base; unmatched junction bases: 3. The CDR3 contains 15 residues. In nucleotides, the CDR3 is TGCGCCAGCAGGCCGGGACAGGGGGCCAAAAACATTCAGTACTTC. This translates into CASRPGQGAKNIQYF.

This clone has a single count. This chain connects TRBV29-1 to TRBJ1-2; D might be TRBD1 (6 bases). Germline V gene data show CDR1 as SQVTM and CDR2 as ANQGSEA. Trimming shortened V by 6 bases and J by 0 bases, and 14 bases separated the two germline ends. The CDR3 sequence is 14 residues long. CDR3 protein: CSVGRGPTNYGYTF. The DNA of the CDR3 is TGCAGCGTCGGCAGGGGCCCTACTAACTATGGCTACACCTTC.

The genes are TRBV9 and TRBJ1-2, with 10 positions matching TRBD1. Germline assignment: CDR1 SGDLS and CDR2 YYNGEE. The V segment lost 0 bases and the J segment 11 bases; nucleotides outside the gene matches: 10. The CDR3 is 15 residues long. CDR3 sequence reads: CASSVVSGQGGLYTF. CDR3 coding DNA: TGTGCCAGCAGCGTAGTAAGTGGACAGGGGGGACTGTACACCTTC. The complete variable domain, with remaining parts taken from reference TRBV9 and TRBJ1-2, reads DSGVTQTPKHLITATGQRVTLRCSPRSGDLSVYWYQQSLDQGLQFLIQYYNGEERAKGNILERFSAQQFPDLHSELNLSSLELGDSALYFCASSVVSGQGGLYTFGSGTRLTVV.

The V call is TRBV7-3, the J call TRBJ1-1; D gene uncertain. The ends were cut back, 0 bases at V and 3 bases at J, with 11 bases in the middle. The CDR3 consists of 15 residues. The germline V gene encodes CDR1 SGHTA and CDR2 FQGTGA. The CDR3 DNA reads TGTGCCAGCAGCTTAACTGGGATCGACGACACTGAAGCTTTCTTT. Amino acids: CASSLTGIDDTEAFF.

The chain carries TRBV6-5 and TRBJ1-1, with a weak D call TRBD1 (5 bases). CDR3 size: 14 residues. The V gene lost 2 bases and the J gene lost 0 bases, with 7 bases spanning the gap. Germline assignment: CDR1 MNHEY and CDR2 SVGAGI. Here the CDR3 reads CASSYPGMNTEAFF. For the CDR3, the DNA is TGTGCCAGCAGTTACCCAGGGATGAACACTGAAGCTTTCTTT.

Turning to this clone: Distinct nucleotide sequences in the sample also encode this CDR3. The chain joins TRBV5-1 to TRBJ2-2, with 7 bases fitting TRBD2. There are 14 residues in the CDR3. After removal of 1 base from V and 4 bases from J, the junction contained 1 base not matched to a gene. CDR1 SGHRS and CDR2 YFSETQ come from the germline V gene. The CDR3: CASSLSGGTGELFF. DNA for the CDR3: TGCGCCAGCAGCTTGTCGGGAGGCACCGGGGAGCTGTTTTTT.

This clone was seen just once. This rearrangement joins TRBV6-6 to TRBJ2-2, with unresolved D. The V gene's germline CDR1 is MNHNY and CDR2 SVGAGI (reference sequence). Trimming took 6 bases from V and 3 from J, leaving 8 bases between them. This CDR3 comprises 13 residues. In DNA form, the CDR3 reads TGTGCCAGCAGCATGCATTACACCGGGGAGCTGTTTTTT. It encodes CASSMHYTGELFF.

V and J are TRBV7-8 and TRBJ2-6; D uncertain. The CDR3 runs 17 residues. Trimming removed 2 bases from V and 5 bases from J, with 16 bases in between. Germline V gives CDR1 SGHVS, CDR2 FQNEAQ. CDR3 nucleotides: TGTGCCAGCAGCTTAATAGGCCCACAAAGTCGGGCCAACGTCCTGACTTTC. Translation: CASSLIGPQSRANVLTF.

V gene TRBV6-5 combines with J gene TRBJ1-2; no reliable D call. CDR1 and CDR2 from the germline V gene are MNHEY and SVGAGI. The germline V and J ends were trimmed by 2 bases and 6 bases, with 13 bases remaining between them. The CDR3 contains 14 residues. CDR3 DNA: TGTGCCAGCAGTTACGGGGATGCTGGGGATGGCTACACCTTC. It specifies CASSYGDAGDGYTF.

V usage is TRBV6-1 and J usage is TRBJ1-1; TRBD1 matches 8 bases. Trimming cost V 6 bases and J 8 bases; bases outside gene matches: 2. The CDR3 totals 11 residues. CDR1 and CDR2 (germline): MNHNS, SASEGT. The CDR3 nucleotides are TGTGCCAGCAGCAGACAGGGGGAAGCTTTCTTT. Protein product: CASSRQGEAFF.

The chain employs TRBV6-5 and TRBJ2-6; D unresolved. V was clipped by 3 bases and J by 3 bases, with 12 bases between them. The CDR3 is 16 residues long. CDR1 is MNHEY, CDR2 SVGAGI, per germline. DNA for the CDR3: TGTGCCAGCAGTTATGGGTCCCCGAGTGGGGCCAACGTCCTGACTTTC. Encoded protein: CASSYGSPSGANVLTF.

The V gene is TRBV6-6, the J gene TRBJ2-5; perhaps D is TRBD1 or TRBD2 (5 bases each). The CDR3 has 14 residues. Germline V gene sequence: CDR1 MNHNY, CDR2 SVGAGI (reference sequence). V lost 5 bases and J 3 bases, leaving 13 bases between the germline ends. CDR3 coding DNA: TGTGCCAGCAGTACGACAGCGGTCAAAGAGACCCAGTACTTC. Its protein is CASSTTAVKETQYF.

This clone was recorded once. The rearrangement links TRBV7-2 to TRBJ2-2; D not resolved. Trimming took off 6 bases at V and 6 bases at J, with 14 bases between the two ends. CDR1 SGHTA and CDR2 FQGNSA come from the germline V gene. This CDR3 is built from 14 residues. The CDR3 nucleotides are TGTGCCAGCAGGTCGGTGGATATGGCCGGGGAGCTGTTTTTT. This sequence encodes CASRSVDMAGELFF.

This clone was observed a handful of times. The chain links TRBV4-2 to TRBJ1-1, with D unclear. CDR1 and CDR2 (germline): LGHNA, YNFKEQ. The CDR3 sequence is 14 residues long. Trimming removed 0 bases from V and 1 base from J, with 6 bases in between. The CDR3 region is CASSQDSGNTEAFF. The DNA of the CDR3 is TGTGCCAGCAGCCAAGACTCCGGGAACACTGAAGCTTTCTTT.

The CDR3 here is CASSYRYEQYF. In DNA, the CDR3 is TGTGCCAGCAGTTACCGGTACGAGCAGTACTTC. This chain links TRBV6-5 with TRBJ2-7; D unclear. Germline-derived CDR1 and CDR2 are MNHEY and SVGAGI. The CDR3 covers 11 residues. Deletions cut 2 bases from V and 4 bases from J, with 3 bases between.

The chain couples TRBV5-1 to TRBJ2-2, with TRBD1 matching over 12 bases. CDR1 is SGHRS, CDR2 YFSETQ, per germline. The CDR3 is 18 residues long. V shed 2 bases, J shed 5 bases, and the junction held 10 bases outside the gene matches. This chain's CDR3 is CASSLTGTGGIGTGELFF. The CDR3 DNA reads TGCGCCAGCAGCTTAACCGGGACAGGGGGCATAGGGACCGGGGAGCTGTTTTTT.

This chain connects TRBV7-2 to TRBJ2-7; D remains unclear. CDR1 is SGHTA, CDR2 FQGNSA, per germline. The CDR3 consists of 14 residues. The V end was cut by 5 bases, the J end by 3 bases, with 14 bases between. The CDR3: CASSRPPTIYEQYF. The CDR3 coding sequence is TGTGCCAGCAGCCGGCCCCCCACAATCTACGAGCAGTACTTC.

The CDR3 coding sequence is TGTGCCAGCAGCTTAGACAGGGTAACCTCACCCCTCCACTTT. It yields the protein CASSLDRVTSPLHF. The chain combines TRBV7-9 with TRBJ1-6; tentatively, D is TRBD1 (6 bases). Per the germline V gene, CDR1 is SEHNR and CDR2 is FQNEAQ (reference sequence). V lost 1 base and J lost 10, with 11 bases in between. CDR3 length equals 14 residues.

This clone was picked up one time. The rearrangement links TRBV5-1 to TRBJ1-1, with D possibly matching TRBD1 (6 bases). Deletions cut 6 bases from V and 4 bases from J, with 19 bases between. Germline CDR1 and CDR2: SGHRS and YFSETQ. The CDR3 is made up of 15 amino acids. The CDR3 nucleotides are TGCGCCAGCACCGAAAGCACAGGGTCGGGCACTGAAGCTTTCTTT. It encodes CASTESTGSGTEAFF.

This clone was seen just once. This rearrangement joins TRBV9 to TRBJ2-7; 10 bases line up with TRBD1. Looked up from germline, CDR1 is SGDLS and CDR2 is YYNGEE. With V trimmed by 2 bases and J by 1 base, 9 bases remained unmatched. The CDR3 totals 17 residues. In DNA form, the CDR3 reads TGTGCCAGCAGCGTGGGACAGGGGTGGTCCGGGTCCTACGAGCAGTACTTC. Its protein is CASSVGQGWSGSYEQYF.

The V call is TRBV5-4, the J call TRBJ1-2; the D gene is possibly TRBD1 (5 bases). V lost 5 bases, J lost 0 bases, and 14 bases lay in between. The germline V gene encodes CDR1 SGHNT and CDR2 YYREEE (reference sequence). The CDR3 length is 15 residues. The CDR3 spells CASSLEGQANYGYTF. Written as DNA, the CDR3 is TGTGCCAGCAGTTTAGAGGGGCAGGCTAACTATGGCTACACCTTC. Supplemented by reference TRBV5-4 and TRBJ1-2, the full variable domain reads ETGVTQSPTHLIKTRGQQVTLRCSSQSGHNTVSWYQQALGQGPQFIFQYYREEENGRGNFPPRFSGLQFPNYSSELNVNALELDDSALYLCASSLEGQANYGYTFGSGTRLTVV.